This TCR beta chain is from a study of prognosis after radiotherapy for stage I lung cancer. Researchers used two-round multiplex PCR to amplify TCR beta CDR3 starting from genomic DNA. Each TRBV and TRBJ gene had its own primer in the first PCR round. In TCRdb, the multiplex PCR reads were re-called with MiXCR into one record per CDR3 protein. The repertoire holds about 15,000 distinct CDR3 sequences, around 54% seen once, with under 30% in the top ten. The sample holds one count of this clonotype. The V gene lost 8 bases and the J gene lost 2 bases, with 13 bases spanning the gap. Germline lookup yields CDR1 SNHLY and CDR2 FYNNEI. This CDR3 comprises 14 residues.

The TCR originated in a donor aged 50 or older with non-small cell lung cancer. The source material was PBMCs, sampled before or after stereotactic body radiation therapy (not recorded which). V is TRBV2 and J is TRBJ1-5; possible D gene TRBD1, 6 bases. The CDR3 sequence is CASRRGVGNQPQHF. CDR3 coding DNA: TGTGCCAGCCGCAGGGGTGTGGGCAATCAGCCCCAGCATTTT.